The 21 T cell receptor beta chains in this list originate from one sample, sequenced in a study of neurological immune-mediated disorders. TCRdb itself ran the 5' RACE reads through MiXCR, one entry per CDR3 protein. The sample gives approximately 37,000 distinct CDR3 sequences, 3.8% of which show up once; under 2.5% is in the top ten. Sequenced: PBMCs. The receptor set was obtained from a man aged 30 to 39 with multiple sclerosis.

This clonotype was detected many times. The chain joins TRBV2 to TRBJ1-6, with TRBD1 matching over 7 bases. CDR1 is SNHLY and CDR2 is FYNNEI in the germline V gene. J was trimmed by 8 bases and V by 5 bases; bases with no gene match: 6. The CDR3 totals 14 residues. The CDR3 reads CASSRQGSDSPLHF. The CDR3 DNA reads as TGTGCCAGCAGTAGACAGGGATCCGATTCACCCCTCCACTTT.

This clonotype was picked up many times. J is TRBJ2-6 and V is TRBV5-1, with D possibly matching TRBD2 (5 bases). V lost 4 bases, J lost 0 bases, and 11 bases lay in between. Per the germline V gene, CDR1 is SGHRS and CDR2 is YFSETQ. CDR3 length: 16 residues. The CDR3 bases are TGCGCCAGCAGCGTCGGACGGGGCTCTGGGGCCAACGTCCTGACTTTC. Residues: CASSVGRGSGANVLTF. Variable domain in full (rest from reference TRBV5-1 and TRBJ2-6): KAGVTQTPRYLIKTRGQQVTLSCSPISGHRSVSWYQQTPGQGLQFLFEYFSETQRNKGNFPGRFSGRQFSNSRSEMNVSTLELGDSALYLCASSVGRGSGANVLTFGAGSRLTVL.

Many counts were recorded for this clonotype. The chain uses TRBV2 and TRBJ1-2; D gene uncertain. CDR3 size: 13 residues. Germline values: CDR1 SNHLY, CDR2 FYNNEI. V lost 5 bases and J lost 5, with 12 bases in between. CDR3 DNA sequence: TGTGCCAGCAGTCCACAGTCTCCTTATGGCTACACCTTC. It codes for CASSPQSPYGYTF.

This clonotype was counted between two and nine times. This chain joins TRBV20-1 and TRBJ2-1, with TRBD1 identical over 7 bases. Germline V CDR1 and CDR2: DFQATT, SNEGSKA (reference sequence). V shed 5 bases and J 5 bases; nucleotides not matched to a gene: 9. The CDR3 loop spans 14 amino acids. The CDR3 DNA follows: TGCAGTGCTCCGGACAGGAGAACACACAATGAGCAGTTCTTC. Translating gives CSAPDRRTHNEQFF.

This clonotype has just a few counts. V gene TRBV7-2 combines with J gene TRBJ2-5; 7 bases match TRBD2. The CDR3 has 15 residues. Trimming cost V 6 bases and J 0 bases; bases outside gene matches: 7. Germline V CDR1 and CDR2: SGHTA, FQGNSA. CDR3 loop: CASRPGTMYQETQYF. The CDR3 DNA follows: TGTGCCAGCAGGCCCGGGACTATGTACCAAGAGACCCAGTACTTC.

This clonotype has ten or more counts. The rearrangement uses TRBV20-1 and TRBJ2-5; TRBD2 aligns across 7 bases. This CDR3 spans 14 amino acids. Trimming at V came to 3 bases and at J to 4 bases, leaving 8 bases not matched to a gene. The germline gives CDR1 DFQATT, CDR2 SNEGSKA (reference sequence). The CDR3 sequence: CSASIASGGETQYF. The CDR3 nucleotides read TGCAGTGCTAGTATCGCTAGCGGAGGAGAGACCCAGTACTTC.

This clonotype was seen at least ten times. V and J are TRBV7-2 and TRBJ1-2; 8 nucleotides line up with TRBD1. With 6 bases clipped from V and 9 bases from J, the junction kept 9 bases outside the gene matches. The CDR3 has 13 residues. Germline V gene lookup returns CDR1 SGHTA and CDR2 FQGNSA. The CDR3 spells CASSKGQGVSYTF. The CDR3 DNA follows: TGTGCCAGCAGTAAAGGACAGGGCGTAAGCTACACCTTC.

The sample holds many counts of this clonotype. The V call is TRBV7-2, the J call TRBJ1-2, with 9 bases identical to TRBD1. Germline V gene lookup returns CDR1 SGHTA and CDR2 FQGNSA. This CDR3 contains 14 residues. V lost 6 bases, J lost 5 bases, and 7 bases stayed unmatched. The chain's CDR3 is CASRDRGGPYGYTF. CDR3 bases: TGTGCCAGCAGAGACAGGGGGGGTCCTTATGGCTACACCTTC.

This clonotype was seen many times. The J gene is TRBJ1-5, the V gene TRBV12-3 or TRBV12-4; TRBD1 matches 7 bases. The CDR3 totals 17 residues. J was trimmed by 6 bases and V by 1 base; bases with no gene match: 12. DNA for the CDR3: TGTGCCAGCAGTTTAGGACCCTTGACAGGGAGAGCTCAGCCCCAGCATTTT. As protein: CASSLGPLTGRAQPQHF.

This clonotype was detected ten times or more. CDR3 DNA: TGTGCCAGCAGCAAAGATGGCGGGGGGGGAAGGGAAAAACTGTTTTTT. Amino acid sequence: CASSKDGGGGREKLFF. The rearrangement joins TRBV21-1 to TRBJ1-4. TRBV21-1 is a listed pseudogene. This CDR3 contains 16 residues.

This clonotype was recorded at least ten times. The chain is built from TRBV5-1 and TRBJ2-1; D perhaps matches TRBD1 (7 bases). Trimming stripped 0 bases from V and 0 bases from J, with 19 bases between. Per germline, CDR1 SGHRS and CDR2 YFSETQ. The CDR3 extends over 19 amino acids. The CDR3 loop reads CASSLGATGLGGSYNEQFF. CDR3 DNA sequence: TGCGCCAGCAGCTTGGGGGCGACAGGGTTGGGGGGCTCCTACAATGAGCAGTTCTTC.

This clonotype was detected many times. The rearrangement uses TRBV10-1 and TRBJ2-3; D is uncertain. Germline V gene data show CDR1 as WNHNN and CDR2 as SYGVQD (reference sequence). V was shortened by 3 bases and J by 8 bases, with 15 bases between the two germline ends. This CDR3 region has 14 residues. The CDR3 sequence: CASSDQISVGTQYF. The CDR3 region has the DNA TGCGCCAGCAGTGATCAGATCAGCGTTGGTACGCAGTATTTT.

This chain connects TRBV20-1 to TRBJ2-5, with D hard to call. The V end was cut by 5 bases, the J end by 2 bases, with 15 bases between. The length of the CDR3 is 14 residues. The V gene's germline CDR1 is DFQATT and CDR2 SNEGSKA (reference sequence). The DNA for the CDR3 is TGCAGTGCTCTACTACTCCTCGGACAAGAGACCCAGTACTTC. Its translation: CSALLLLGQETQYF.

This clonotype came up many times. The chain has TRBV5-1 and TRBJ1-1; D not certain. The germline V and J ends were trimmed by 0 bases and 0 bases, with 3 bases remaining between them. Germline loops: CDR1 SGHRS, CDR2 YFSETQ. This CDR3 contains 13 residues. The CDR3 DNA follows: TGCGCCAGCAGCTTGGAAGTGAACACTGAAGCTTTCTTT. Translating gives CASSLEVNTEAFF.

This clonotype was seen repeatedly, ten times or more. The chain couples TRBV9 to TRBJ1-2; D is ambiguous. Trimming removed 0 bases from V and 8 bases from J, with 11 bases in between. The CDR3 has 13 amino acids. Germline V CDR1 and CDR2: SGDLS, YYNGEE. The CDR3 DNA is TGTGCCAGCAGCGTAGAGGGCCGTGGGGGCTACACCTTC. Amino acid sequence: CASSVEGRGGYTF. Together with reference TRBV9 and TRBJ1-2, the CDR3 gives the full variable domain: DSGVTQTPKHLITATGQRVTLRCSPRSGDLSVYWYQQSLDQGLQFLIQYYNGEERAKGNILERFSAQQFPDLHSELNLSSLELGDSALYFCASSVEGRGGYTFGSGTRLTVV.

This clonotype occurred many times. This rearrangement joins TRBV5-1 to TRBJ1-1; D is unresolved. The V and J ends lost 1 base and 4 bases respectively, with 8 bases between them. The CDR3 has 13 residues. The germline V gene encodes CDR1 SGHRS and CDR2 YFSETQ. The CDR3 DNA sequence: TGCGCCAGCAGCTTGAGAGTGGGCACTGAAGCTTTCTTT. It encodes CASSLRVGTEAFF.

Many counts were recorded for this clonotype. The chain carries TRBV5-1 and TRBJ1-2; no reliable D call. The germline V gene has CDR1 SGHRS and CDR2 YFSETQ. Trimming shortened V by 2 bases and J by 3 bases, and 8 bases separated the two germline ends. The CDR3 consists of 13 residues. CDR3 sequence: CASSLRGDYGYTF. Written as DNA, the CDR3 is TGCGCCAGCAGCTTACGGGGAGACTATGGCTACACCTTC.

This clonotype was counted at least ten times. This sequence joins TRBV2 and TRBJ2-1; the D gene is possibly TRBD1 (6 bases). Germline loops: CDR1 SNHLY, CDR2 FYNNEI. The CDR3 length is 11 residues. The V end was cut by 7 bases, the J end by 12 bases, with 13 bases between. The CDR3 region has the DNA TGTGCCAGCACCGACAGGAAGGGGCAGTTCTTC. Translated: CASTDRKGQFF.

At least ten counts were recorded for this clonotype. The V gene is TRBV20-1, the J gene TRBJ1-1, with D possibly being TRBD1 (5 bases). The CDR3 length is 13 residues. Deletions cut 6 bases from V and 6 bases from J, with 17 bases between. Germline values: CDR1 DFQATT, CDR2 SNEGSKA (reference sequence). In DNA form, the CDR3 reads TGCAGTGCAGCCCCCCCAGGGAAGGCTGAAGCTTTCTTT. Its translation is CSAAPPGKAEAFF.

This clonotype came up many times. The chain employs TRBV20-1 and TRBJ2-1; D tentatively reads TRBD1 or TRBD2 (6 bases each). With 6 bases removed from V and 1 base from J, the gap between germline ends came to 16 bases. The germline V gene has CDR1 DFQATT and CDR2 SNEGSKA (reference sequence). The CDR3 is 15 amino acids. CDR3 sequence: CSAAGSGASYNEQFF. CDR3 DNA sequence: TGCAGTGCAGCCGGGTCGGGGGCGTCCTACAATGAGCAGTTCTTC.

This clonotype was recorded many times. The chain is built from TRBV20-1 and TRBJ2-3, with a possible D match to TRBD2 (5 bases). The CDR3 covers 14 residues. The V and J ends lost 6 bases and 4 bases respectively, with 17 bases between them. CDR1 is DFQATT and CDR2 is SNEGSKA in the germline V gene (reference sequence). CDR3 protein: CSATDSEGSDTQYF. The CDR3, as DNA: TGCAGTGCAACGGACTCGGAAGGCTCAGATACGCAGTATTTT.